The source of this T cell receptor beta chain is a study of shared clonotypes between healthy human individuals. Only in-frame clones appear in the TCRdb table, and some are missing; sequencing was by immunoSEQ multiplex PCR. Altogether about 2.3 million clones are present, roughly 93% being singletons, with the ten largest covering 0.35% to 0.45%. Germline assignment: CDR1 KGHSH and CDR2 LQKENI. The CDR3 sequence is 15 residues long. V lost 2 bases, J lost 0 bases, and 5 bases lay in between. Material: naive CD4+ T cells from PBMCs. The subset is: CD45RA+ positively selected. The TCR originated in a man aged 18 to 29 in good health. Some clones in this sample may be carry-over from other donors' samples. This chain uses TRBV18 with TRBJ2-6, with D uncertain. The CDR3 is CASSPTFSGANVLTF. CDR3 bases: TGTGCCAGCTCACCAACGTTCTCTGGGGCCAACGTCCTGACTTTC.